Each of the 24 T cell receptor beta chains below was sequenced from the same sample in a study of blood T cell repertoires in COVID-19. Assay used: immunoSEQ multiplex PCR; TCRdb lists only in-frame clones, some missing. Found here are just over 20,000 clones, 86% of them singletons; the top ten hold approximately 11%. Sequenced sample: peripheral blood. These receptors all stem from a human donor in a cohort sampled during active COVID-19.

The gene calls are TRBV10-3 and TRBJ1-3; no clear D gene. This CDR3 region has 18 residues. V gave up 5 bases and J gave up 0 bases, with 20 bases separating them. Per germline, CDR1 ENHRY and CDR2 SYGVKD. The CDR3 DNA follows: TGTGCCATCAGTCGTTCCATCGGGTTCTCACCCTCTGGAAACACCATATATTTT. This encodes CAISRSIGFSPSGNTIYF.

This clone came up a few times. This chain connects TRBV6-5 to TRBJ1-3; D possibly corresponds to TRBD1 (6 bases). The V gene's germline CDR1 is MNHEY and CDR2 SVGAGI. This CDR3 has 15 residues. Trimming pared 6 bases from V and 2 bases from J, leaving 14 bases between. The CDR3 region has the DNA TGTGCCAGCAGGACTACAGGGATAACTGGAAACACCATATATTTT. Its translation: CASRTTGITGNTIYF.

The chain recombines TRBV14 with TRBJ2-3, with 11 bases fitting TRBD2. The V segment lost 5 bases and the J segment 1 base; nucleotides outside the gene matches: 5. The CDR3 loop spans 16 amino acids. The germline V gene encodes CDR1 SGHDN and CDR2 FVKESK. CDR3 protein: CASSSLLAGGTDTQYF. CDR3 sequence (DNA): TGTGCCAGCAGCTCCTTACTAGCGGGAGGCACAGATACGCAGTATTTT.

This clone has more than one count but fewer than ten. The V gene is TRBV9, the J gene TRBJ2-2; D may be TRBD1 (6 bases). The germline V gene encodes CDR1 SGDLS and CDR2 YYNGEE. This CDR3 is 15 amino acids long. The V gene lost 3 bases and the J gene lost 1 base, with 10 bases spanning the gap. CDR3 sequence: CASSGSTGNTGELFF. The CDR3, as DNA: TGTGCCAGCAGCGGATCGACAGGGAACACCGGGGAGCTGTTTTTT.

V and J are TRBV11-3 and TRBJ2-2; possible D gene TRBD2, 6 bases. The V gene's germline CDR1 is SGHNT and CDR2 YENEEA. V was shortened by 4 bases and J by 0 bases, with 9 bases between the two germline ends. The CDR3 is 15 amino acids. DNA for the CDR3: TGTGCCAGCAGCTCCCGGGACTCGAACACCGGGGAGCTGTTTTTT. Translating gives CASSSRDSNTGELFF.

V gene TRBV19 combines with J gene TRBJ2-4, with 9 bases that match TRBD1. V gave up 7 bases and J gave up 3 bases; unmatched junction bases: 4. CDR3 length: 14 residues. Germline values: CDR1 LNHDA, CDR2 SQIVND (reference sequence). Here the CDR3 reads CASTDRGGKNIQYF. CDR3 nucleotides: TGTGCCAGTACAGACAGGGGGGGCAAAAACATTCAGTACTTC.

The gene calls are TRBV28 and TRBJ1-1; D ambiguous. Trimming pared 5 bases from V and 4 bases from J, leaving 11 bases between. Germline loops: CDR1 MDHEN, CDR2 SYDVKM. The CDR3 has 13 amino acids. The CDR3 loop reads CASSPSGITEAFF. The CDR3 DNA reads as TGTGCCAGCAGTCCTTCCGGGATCACTGAAGCTTTCTTT.

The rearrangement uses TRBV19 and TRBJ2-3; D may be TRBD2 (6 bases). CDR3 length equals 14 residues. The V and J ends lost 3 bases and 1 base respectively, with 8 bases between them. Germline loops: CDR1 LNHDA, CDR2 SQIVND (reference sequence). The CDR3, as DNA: TGTGCCAGTAGTATGTCGGGGGGCACAGATACGCAGTATTTT. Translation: CASSMSGGTDTQYF.

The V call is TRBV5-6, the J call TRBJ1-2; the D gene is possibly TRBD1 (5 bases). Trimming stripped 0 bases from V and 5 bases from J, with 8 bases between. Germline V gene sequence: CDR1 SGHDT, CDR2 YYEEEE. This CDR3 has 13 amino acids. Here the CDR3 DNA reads TGTGCCAGCAGCTTGGGACAGAAATATGGCTACACCTTC. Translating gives CASSLGQKYGYTF.

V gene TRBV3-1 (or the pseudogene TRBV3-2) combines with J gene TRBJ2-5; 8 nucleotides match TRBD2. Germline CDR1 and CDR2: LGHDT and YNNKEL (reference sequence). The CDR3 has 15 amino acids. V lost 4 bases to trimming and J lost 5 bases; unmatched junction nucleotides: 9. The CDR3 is CASSPSRGALETQYF. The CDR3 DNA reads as TGTGCCAGCAGCCCATCGCGGGGGGCGCTTGAGACCCAGTACTTC.

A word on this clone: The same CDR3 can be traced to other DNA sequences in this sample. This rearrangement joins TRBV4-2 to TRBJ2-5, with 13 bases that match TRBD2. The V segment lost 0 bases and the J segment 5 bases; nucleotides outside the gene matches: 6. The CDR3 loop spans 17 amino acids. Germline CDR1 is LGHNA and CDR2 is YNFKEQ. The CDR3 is CASSQDPRTSGSETQYF. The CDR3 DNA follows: TGTGCCAGCAGCCAAGATCCTAGGACTAGCGGGAGCGAGACCCAGTACTTC.

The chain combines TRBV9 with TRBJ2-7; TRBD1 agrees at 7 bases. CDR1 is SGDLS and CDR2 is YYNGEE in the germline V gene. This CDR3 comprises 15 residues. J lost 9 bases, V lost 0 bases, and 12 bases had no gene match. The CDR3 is CASSVGQGEGSRQYF. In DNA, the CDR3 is TGTGCCAGCAGCGTAGGGCAGGGGGAAGGATCGAGGCAGTACTTC.

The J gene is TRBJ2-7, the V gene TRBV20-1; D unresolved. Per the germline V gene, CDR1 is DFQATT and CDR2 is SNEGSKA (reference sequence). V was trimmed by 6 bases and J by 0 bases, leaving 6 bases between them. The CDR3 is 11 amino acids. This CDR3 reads CSASISYEQYF. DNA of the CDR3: TGCAGTGCGAGCATCTCCTACGAGCAGTACTTC.

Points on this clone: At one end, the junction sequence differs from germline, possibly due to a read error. CDR3 residues: CATSGEQGTPLHF. DNA for the CDR3: TGTGCCACCAGCGGAGAACAGGGCACACCCCTCCACTTT. The chain links TRBV15 to TRBJ1-6, with D possibly TRBD1 on 6 matching bases. Germline CDR1 is LNHNV and CDR2 is YYDKDF (reference sequence). This CDR3 has 13 residues.

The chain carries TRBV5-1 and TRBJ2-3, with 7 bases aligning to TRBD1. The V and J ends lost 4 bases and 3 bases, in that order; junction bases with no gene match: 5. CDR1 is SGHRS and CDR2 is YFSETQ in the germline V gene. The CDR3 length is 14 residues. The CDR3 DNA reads TGCGCCAGCAGCATAACAGGGGTAACAGATACGCAGTATTTT. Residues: CASSITGVTDTQYF.

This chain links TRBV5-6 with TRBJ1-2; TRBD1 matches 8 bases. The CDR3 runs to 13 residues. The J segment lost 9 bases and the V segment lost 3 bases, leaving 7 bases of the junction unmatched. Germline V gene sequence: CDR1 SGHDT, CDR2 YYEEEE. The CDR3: CASSWAGTGSYTF. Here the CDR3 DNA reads TGTGCCAGCAGCTGGGCCGGGACAGGCAGCTACACCTTC.

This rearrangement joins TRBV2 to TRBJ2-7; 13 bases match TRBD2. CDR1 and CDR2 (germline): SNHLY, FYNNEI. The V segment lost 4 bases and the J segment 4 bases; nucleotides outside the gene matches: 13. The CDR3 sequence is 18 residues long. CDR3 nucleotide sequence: TGTGCCAGCAGTGTAAGGCCCCCCGGGACTAGCGGGAAGTACGAGCAGTACTTC. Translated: CASSVRPPGTSGKYEQYF.

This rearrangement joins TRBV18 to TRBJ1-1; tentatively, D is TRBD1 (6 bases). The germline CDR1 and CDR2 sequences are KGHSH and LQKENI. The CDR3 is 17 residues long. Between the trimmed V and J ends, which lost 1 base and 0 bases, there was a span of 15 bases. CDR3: CASSPQGVSLVNTEAFF. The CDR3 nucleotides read TGTGCCAGCTCACCACAGGGGGTGAGCCTTGTGAACACTGAAGCTTTCTTT.

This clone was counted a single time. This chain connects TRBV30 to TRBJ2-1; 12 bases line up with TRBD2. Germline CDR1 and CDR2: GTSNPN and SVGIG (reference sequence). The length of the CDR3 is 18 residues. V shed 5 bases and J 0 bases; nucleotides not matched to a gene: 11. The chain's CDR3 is CAWLLFRTSGDSYNEQFF. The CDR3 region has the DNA TGTGCCTGGCTGCTTTTCCGGACTAGCGGGGACTCCTACAATGAGCAGTTCTTC. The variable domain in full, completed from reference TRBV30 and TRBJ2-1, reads SQTIHQWPATLVQPVGSPLSLECTVEGTSNPNLYWYRQAAGRGLQLLFYSVGIGQISSEVPQNLSASRPQDRQFILSSKKLLLSDSGFYLCAWLLFRTSGDSYNEQFFGPGTRLTVL.

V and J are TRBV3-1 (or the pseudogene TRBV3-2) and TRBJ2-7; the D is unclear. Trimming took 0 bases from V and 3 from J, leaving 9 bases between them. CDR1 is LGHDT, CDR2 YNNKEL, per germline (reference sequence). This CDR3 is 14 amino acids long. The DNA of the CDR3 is TGTGCCAGCAGCCAAGAACAAACCCACTACGAGCAGTACTTC. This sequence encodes CASSQEQTHYEQYF.

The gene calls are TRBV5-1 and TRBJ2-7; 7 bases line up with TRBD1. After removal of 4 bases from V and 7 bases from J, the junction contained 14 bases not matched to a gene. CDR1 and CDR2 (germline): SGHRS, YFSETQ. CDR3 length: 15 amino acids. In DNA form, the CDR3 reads TGCGCCAGCAGCCCGCAGGGGGTTGAGTTGGGAGAGCAGTACTTC. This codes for CASSPQGVELGEQYF.

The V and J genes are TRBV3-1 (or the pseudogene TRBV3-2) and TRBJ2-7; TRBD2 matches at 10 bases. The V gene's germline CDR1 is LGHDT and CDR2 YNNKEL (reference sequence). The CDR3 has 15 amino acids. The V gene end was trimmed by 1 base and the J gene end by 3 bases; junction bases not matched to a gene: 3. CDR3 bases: TGTGCCAGCAGCCAAGCAACTAGCGGGAACTACGAGCAGTACTTC. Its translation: CASSQATSGNYEQYF.

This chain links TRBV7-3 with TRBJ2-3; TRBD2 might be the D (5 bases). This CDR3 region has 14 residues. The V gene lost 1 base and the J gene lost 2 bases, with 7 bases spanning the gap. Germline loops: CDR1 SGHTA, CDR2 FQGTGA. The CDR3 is CASSLIDYTDTQYF. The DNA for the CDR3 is TGTGCCAGCAGCTTAATCGACTACACAGATACGCAGTATTTT.

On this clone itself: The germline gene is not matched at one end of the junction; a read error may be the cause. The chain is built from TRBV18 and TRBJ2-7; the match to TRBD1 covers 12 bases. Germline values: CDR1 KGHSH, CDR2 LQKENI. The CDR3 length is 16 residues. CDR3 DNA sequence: TGTGCCAGCTCACTGATGGGGACAGGGGGCTCCCACGAGCAGTACTTC. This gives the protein CASSLMGTGGSHEQYF.